A selection of T cell receptor beta chains follows, all from one sample in a study of blood T cell repertoires in COVID-19. Assay used: immunoSEQ multiplex PCR; TCRdb lists only in-frame clones, some missing. The table lists about 90,000 clones, more than 80% of them singletons. Input material: peripheral blood. The receptors stem from a human donor in a cohort sampled during active COVID-19. The CDR3 runs from the conserved cysteine through the conserved F or W. The D gene is left open where the match is weak.

j_call d_call cdr3_length v_call cdr3_aa cdr3_nt
TRBJ1-2 - 14 TRBV28 CASSVGRAGNGYTF TGTGCCAGCAGTGTCGGGAGGGCGGGAAATGGCTACACCTTC
TRBJ2-1 TRBD2 14 TRBV9 CASSVDGQRGEQFF TGTGCCAGCAGCGTAGATGGTCAGCGGGGTGAGCAGTTCTTC
TRBJ2-1 TRBD2 15 TRBV7-2 CASSNSGGAYNEQFF TGTGCCAGCAGCAATAGCGGGGGGGCCTACAATGAGCAGTTCTTC
TRBJ1-6 TRBD1 15 TRBV5-5 CASSFTTGGVSPLHF TGTGCCAGCAGCTTCACGACAGGGGGAGTTTCACCCCTCCACTTT
TRBJ2-3 TRBD2 19 TRBV5-1 CASSLAATSGGFSTDTQYF TGCGCCAGCAGCTTGGCCGCGACTAGCGGGGGTTTTAGCACAGATACGCAGTATTTT
TRBJ1-1 - 15 TRBV18 CASSPPSLMNTEAFF TGTGCCAGCTCACCACCGAGCCTTATGAACACTGAAGCTTTCTTT
TRBJ2-7 - 11 TRBV5-1 CASSFRGEQYF TGCGCCAGCAGCTTCCGGGGCGAGCAGTACTTC
TRBJ2-5 - 15 TRBV6-4 CASSEEGGGLETQYF TGTGCCAGCAGTGAAGAGGGCGGGGGCCTAGAGACCCAGTACTTC
TRBJ2-2 - 13 TRBV9 CASSPQYTGELFF TGTGCCAGCAGCCCACAGTACACCGGGGAGCTGTTTTTT
TRBJ1-2 - 11 TRBV12-5 CASSGIYGYTF TGTGCTAGTAGTGGCATTTATGGCTACACCTTC
TRBJ2-5 - 13 TRBV18 CASSPLGQETQYF TGTGCCAGCTCACCACTGGGGCAGGAGACCCAGTACTTC
TRBJ2-7 TRBD1 14 TRBV6-5 CASSTGQGAYEQYF TGTGCCAGCAGCACGGGACAGGGAGCCTACGAGCAGTACTTC
TRBJ1-1 - 13 TRBV21-1 CASRPRGEGEAFF TGTGCCAGCAGGCCAAGGGGGGAGGGTGAAGCTTTCTTT
TRBJ1-3 TRBD1 15 TRBV9 CASSVGGQGGNTIYF TGTGCCAGCAGCGTAGGAGGACAGGGTGGAAACACCATATATTTT
TRBJ2-7 - 13 TRBV5-5 CASGRFGNYEQYF TGTGCCAGCGGCAGGTTTGGCAACTACGAGCAGTACTTC
TRBJ2-7 - 12 TRBV18 CASSPNRREQYF TGTGCCAGCTCACCAAACAGACGCGAGCAGTACTTC
TRBJ2-1 TRBD1 13 TRBV5-1 CASRTGGYNEQFF TGCGCCAGCAGGACAGGGGGCTACAATGAGCAGTTCTTC
TRBJ1-5 - 13 TRBV6-5 CASMARSDQPQHF TGTGCCAGCATGGCCCGAAGCGATCAGCCCCAGCATTTT